Below are 13 T cell receptor beta chains sequenced from a single sample in a study of OX40 agonist ivuxolimab in advanced cancers. Clones were sequenced by immunoSEQ multiplex PCR, and TCRdb holds only the in-frame ones, with some missing. The data contain approximately 67,000 clones, 80% to 85% of them singletons. The source material was CD4+ or CD8+ T cells sorted from blood, sampled in a trial of the OX40 agonist ivuxolimab. These receptors were taken from an adult with an advanced solid tumor such as melanoma, head and neck, liver or kidney cancer.

This chain joins TRBV11-2 and TRBJ1-1; 7 nucleotides agree with TRBD1. This CDR3 has 15 residues. After removal of 5 bases from V and 0 bases from J, the junction contained 6 bases not matched to a gene. Germline V gene data show CDR1 as SGHAT and CDR2 as FQNNGV. The CDR3 region has the DNA TGTGCCAGCAGCCAGGACAGGCAAGTGAACACTGAAGCTTTCTTT. Protein sequence: CASSQDRQVNTEAFF.

The chain recombines TRBV19 with TRBJ1-1; tentatively, D is TRBD1 (6 bases). Germline CDR1 LNHDA, CDR2 SQIVND (reference sequence). CDR3 length: 13 residues. V lost 3 bases, J lost 4 bases, and 9 bases lay in between. The CDR3 here is CASSIRGTTEAFF. The CDR3 region has the DNA TGTGCCAGTAGTATCAGGGGTACCACTGAAGCTTTCTTT.

CDR3 residues: CASSTPLAEGYEQYF. Here the CDR3 DNA reads TGTGCCAGTAGTACACCACTAGCGGAGGGGTACGAGCAGTACTTC. The chain recombines TRBV19 with TRBJ2-7; the match to TRBD2 covers 8 bases. The V and J ends lost 4 bases and 4 bases, in that order; junction bases with no gene match: 9. From germline, CDR1 is LNHDA and CDR2 SQIVND (reference sequence). This CDR3 has 15 amino acids.

The gene calls are TRBV18 and TRBJ2-7; 8 bases align to TRBD2. The germline V gene encodes CDR1 KGHSH and CDR2 LQKENI. After removal of 4 bases from V and 6 bases from J, the junction contained 14 bases not matched to a gene. The CDR3 is made up of 16 amino acids. Here the CDR3 reads CASSRDSGGPTGEQYF. Here the CDR3 DNA reads TGTGCCAGCTCACGAGATTCGGGAGGGCCTACGGGCGAGCAGTACTTC.

This clone was seen just once. The chain links TRBV6-5 to TRBJ2-7; D is perhaps TRBD1 (8 bases). V lost 4 bases, J lost 2 bases, and 18 bases lay in between. Germline CDR1 is MNHEY and CDR2 is SVGAGI. CDR3 size: 16 residues. Here the CDR3 reads CASSSITGGGPYEQYF. The CDR3 bases are TGTGCCAGCAGTTCCATTACAGGGGGAGGGCCCTACGAGCAGTACTTC.

The V call is TRBV7-8, the J call TRBJ2-3; 11 bases agree with TRBD2. Trimming cost V 5 bases and J 1 base; bases outside gene matches: 5. The CDR3 totals 16 residues. Germline CDR1 is SGHVS and CDR2 is FQNEAQ. The CDR3 DNA follows: TGTGCCAGCAGCCTGGGACTAGCGGACCGCACAGATACGCAGTATTTT. Protein product: CASSLGLADRTDTQYF.

This chain joins TRBV14 and TRBJ1-4; D remains ambiguous. CDR3 length: 18 amino acids. Deletions cut 2 bases from V and 1 base from J, with 17 bases between. Germline V lookup: CDR1 SGHDN, CDR2 FVKESK. As DNA, the CDR3 is TGTGCCAGCAGCCAATCTTGGTCCCGACCCGGAACTAATGAAAAACTGTTTTTT. This sequence encodes CASSQSWSRPGTNEKLFF.

The J gene is TRBJ1-5, the V gene TRBV18; no definite D call. CDR1 is KGHSH, CDR2 LQKENI, per germline. The CDR3 sequence is 12 residues long. The ends were cut back, 3 bases at V and 4 bases at J, with 4 bases in the middle. CDR3: CASSPDNQPQHF. Written as DNA, the CDR3 is TGTGCCAGCTCACCTGATAATCAGCCCCAGCATTTT. Full variable domain (outside the CDR3, taken from reference TRBV18 and TRBJ1-5): NAGVMQNPRHLVRRRGQEARLRCSPMKGHSHVYWYRQLPEEGLKFMVYLQKENIIDESGMPKERFSAEFPKEGPSILRIQQVVRGDSAAYFCASSPDNQPQHFGDGTRLSIL.

This clone appeared once. The chain has TRBV27 and TRBJ2-6, with 10 bases lining up with TRBD2. Germline V CDR1 and CDR2: MNHEY, SMNVEV (reference sequence). V gave up 6 bases and J gave up 1 base; unmatched junction bases: 12. This CDR3 is 19 amino acids long. CDR3 sequence (DNA): TGTGCCAGCAGCAAAACCGGGACTAGCGCCATTTCTGGGGCCAACGTCCTGACTTTC. Translated: CASSKTGTSAISGANVLTF.

The chain is built from TRBV7-8 and TRBJ1-4; D unresolved. CDR1 is SGHVS, CDR2 FQNEAQ, per germline. The CDR3 is 14 amino acids. V gave up 1 base and J gave up 7 bases, with 10 bases separating them. CDR3 nucleotide sequence: TGTGCCAGCAGCTTAGGCCGGGCCAGTGAAAAACTGTTTTTT. Amino acid sequence: CASSLGRASEKLFF.

V gene TRBV4-2 combines with J gene TRBJ1-5, with D possibly matching TRBD1 (5 bases). Germline-derived CDR1 and CDR2 are LGHNA and YNFKEQ. The V and J ends lost 1 base and 6 bases respectively, with 10 bases between them. This CDR3 has 14 amino acids. CDR3 sequence reads: CASSQGGTGQPQHF. DNA of the CDR3: TGTGCCAGCAGCCAAGGAGGGACTGGTCAGCCCCAGCATTTT.

CDR3 bases: TGCAGCGTCCGTAATGAAAAACTGTTTTTT. Translating it yields CSVRNEKLFF. The chain employs TRBV29-1 and TRBJ1-4; D ambiguous. The germline gives CDR1 SQVTM, CDR2 ANQGSEA. The CDR3 sequence is 10 residues long. V lost 6 bases, J lost 4 bases, and 3 bases lay in between.

V usage is TRBV29-1 and J usage is TRBJ2-7, with 7 bases aligning to TRBD1. V trimming: 4 bases; J trimming: 7 bases; junction bases outside the gene matches: 16. Per the germline V gene, CDR1 is SQVTM and CDR2 is ANQGSEA. This CDR3 is built from 15 residues. The CDR3 here is CSVAISQGSSGEQYF. DNA for the CDR3: TGCAGCGTTGCAATCTCACAGGGGTCTTCGGGGGAGCAGTACTTC.